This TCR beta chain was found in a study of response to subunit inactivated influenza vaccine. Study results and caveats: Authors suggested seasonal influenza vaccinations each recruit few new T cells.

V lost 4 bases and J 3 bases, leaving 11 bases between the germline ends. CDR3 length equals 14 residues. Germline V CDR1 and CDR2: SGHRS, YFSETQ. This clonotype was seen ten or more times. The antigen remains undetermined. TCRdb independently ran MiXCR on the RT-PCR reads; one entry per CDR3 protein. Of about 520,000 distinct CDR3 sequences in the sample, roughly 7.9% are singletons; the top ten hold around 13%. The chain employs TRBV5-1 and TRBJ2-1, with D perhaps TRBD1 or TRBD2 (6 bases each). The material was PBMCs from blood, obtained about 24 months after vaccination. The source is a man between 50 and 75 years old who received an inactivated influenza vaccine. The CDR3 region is CASSPEGGYNEQFF. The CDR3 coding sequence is TGCGCCAGCAGCCCGGAGGGGGGCTACAATGAGCAGTTCTTC.